Each of the 5 T cell receptor beta chains below was sequenced from the same sample in a study of blood T cells in healthy people across ages. Through a sample-barcoded 5' primer and a J-beta primer mix, a second PCR was run for roughly 7 to 12 cycles. TCRdb independently ran MiXCR on the 5' RACE reads; one entry per CDR3 protein. The sample records about 930,000 distinct CDR3 sequences, approximately 32% being singletons. The same sample was also studied in work on T cells of mothers and their children.

Sequencing was carried out using blood. The source is a woman in her forties in good health.

The V gene is TRBV2, the J gene TRBJ2-6; D remains unclear. The germline V gene has CDR1 SNHLY and CDR2 FYNNEI. V lost 2 bases and J 0 bases, leaving 5 bases between the germline ends. The CDR3 runs to 15 residues. The CDR3 coding sequence is TGTGCCAGCAGTGAACTGCACTCTGGGGCCAACGTCCTGACTTTC. As protein: CASSELHSGANVLTF.

The chain couples TRBV9 to TRBJ2-5, with TRBD2 identical over 8 bases. There are 14 residues in the CDR3. CDR1 and CDR2 (germline): SGDLS, YYNGEE. Germline trimming cut 0 bases from V and 5 bases from J; bases unmatched to any gene: 3. The CDR3 loop reads CASSVGIAGETQYF. The CDR3 region has the DNA TGTGCCAGCAGCGTAGGAATAGCGGGGGAGACCCAGTACTTC.

V usage is TRBV7-9 and J usage is TRBJ2-5, with D hard to call. CDR3 length equals 14 residues. Trimming removed 0 bases at V and 0 bases at J, with 5 bases between. Germline V gene data show CDR1 as SEHNR and CDR2 as FQNEAQ (reference sequence). CDR3 DNA sequence: TGTGCCAGCAGCTTAGCGGCCTACCAAGAGACCCAGTACTTC. Translated, it gives CASSLAAYQETQYF.

This clonotype occurred many times. This rearrangement joins TRBV12-3 or TRBV12-4 to TRBJ2-7; 10 bases are a match to TRBD1. V shed 6 bases and J 6 bases; nucleotides not matched to a gene: 8. This CDR3 has 14 residues. The CDR3 DNA is TGTGCCAGCAGCCTAAGACAGGGGGCGTCCGAGCAGTACTTC. This gives the protein CASSLRQGASEQYF.

In this sample, this clonotype turned up many times. The rearrangement joins TRBV12-3 or TRBV12-4 to TRBJ1-5; weak D call: TRBD1 (5 bases). Trimming removed 2 bases from V and 2 bases from J, with 10 bases in between. CDR3 length: 15 amino acids. The CDR3 is CASSLRGVGNQPQHF. CDR3 DNA: TGTGCCAGCAGTTTACGGGGGGTCGGCAATCAGCCCCAGCATTTT.